Listed below are T cell receptor beta chains from one sample, sequenced in a study of vaccination and CD4 T cells after COVID-19. These TCRs are of unknown antigen specificity. TCRdb used MiXCR to reprocess the PCR reads, holding one entry per CDR3 protein. The data hold approximately 7,000 distinct CDR3 sequences, with 73% observed a single time. Sequenced: CD4+ T cells from blood, cultured in vitro. These TCRs come from a human donor who had recovered from COVID-19. CDR3s include the opening cysteine and the closing phenylalanine or tryptophan. The D gene is left open where the match is weak.

cdr3_length,j_call,d_call,v_call,cdr3_aa,cdr3_nt
13,TRBJ1-5,NA,TRBV20-1,CSGKDSLVQPQHF,TGCAGTGGAAAGGACAGCCTTGTTCAGCCCCAGCATTTT
16,TRBJ2-3,NA,TRBV15,CATSRRMGFSTDTQYF,TGTGCCACCAGCAGAAGAATGGGTTTTAGCACAGATACGCAGTATTTT
14,TRBJ1-5,NA,TRBV27,CASSLGFSNQPQHF,TGTGCCAGCAGTTTAGGGTTTAGCAATCAGCCCCAGCATTTT
11,TRBJ2-1,NA,TRBV24-1,CATRSVNEQFF,TGTGCCACCAGAAGTGTCAATGAGCAGTTCTTC
18,TRBJ2-1,TRBD2,TRBV7-2,CASSLRLAGGHSYNEQFF,TGTGCCAGCAGCTTGCGTCTAGCGGGAGGGCACTCCTACAATGAGCAGTTCTTC
15,TRBJ2-5,NA,TRBV19,CASTTQSGTGGTQYF,TGTGCCAGTACCACTCAATCCGGGACTGGCGGGACCCAGTACTTC
13,TRBJ1-1,NA,TRBV9,CASSVAGNTEAFF,TGTGCCAGCAGCGTAGCCGGGAACACTGAAGCTTTCTTT
16,TRBJ1-5,NA,TRBV6-1,CASRLLTRGSVQPQHF,TGTGCCAGCAGGCTTCTCACCAGGGGAAGTGTTCAGCCCCAGCATTTT
15,TRBJ2-2,TRBD2,TRBV20-1,CSARVDGRATGELFF,TGCAGTGCTAGAGTGGACGGGAGGGCCACCGGGGAGCTGTTTTTT
17,TRBJ1-1,NA,TRBV4-1,CASSLRVLGAEDTEAFF,TGCGCCAGCAGCCTAAGGGTTCTCGGGGCAGAGGACACTGAAGCTTTCTTT
16,TRBJ2-5,TRBD2,TRBV10-1,CASRPGTSVPEETQYF,TGCGCCAGCAGACCCGGGACTAGCGTACCCGAGGAGACCCAGTACTTC